The 13 T cell receptor beta chains in this list originate from one sample, sequenced in a study of molecular identifiers for immune sequencing clone quantification. TCRdb reanalysed the PCR reads using MiXCR and keeps one entry per CDR3 protein. In the table there are around 100,000 distinct CDR3 sequences, 35% of which are singletons. The sequenced sample was naive CD8+ T cells from blood, with Jurkat cell RNA spiked in. Documented subset: FACS-sorted CD8+CD4-CCR7+CD45RA+ naive T cells. The receptors stem from a human donor in good health. Some libraries in this study had Jurkat cell RNA spiked in.

As concerns this clonotype: A much larger clone is a single base away; this may be a read error. V and J are TRBV5-3 and TRBJ2-3, with D possibly being TRBD1 or TRBD2 (5 bases each). TRBV5-3 is annotated as an ORF whose role is uncertain. There are 15 residues in the CDR3. CDR3 DNA: TGTGCCAGCAGCTTGCCAACCCGGGGCGCAGATACGCAGTATTTT. Amino acid sequence: CASSLPTRGADTQYF.

Of note for this clonotype: Sequence at one end of the junction differs from germline and may be a read error. The chain combines TRBV5-1 with TRBJ1-2; 10 bases are a match to TRBD1. CDR1 SGHRS and CDR2 YFSETQ come from the germline V gene. The CDR3 has 14 amino acids. The CDR3 spells CAGSLGQGLVGYTF. The DNA of the CDR3 is TGCGCCGGCAGTCTGGGACAGGGGCTGGTCGGCTACACCTTC.

This clonotype was found a few times. V gene TRBV14 combines with J gene TRBJ2-1; possibly TRBD2 for D (6 bases). CDR1 is SGHDN and CDR2 is FVKESK in the germline V gene. Trimming cost V 1 base and J 9 bases, with 16 bases left between them. CDR3 size: 15 residues. In DNA form, the CDR3 reads TGTGCCAGCAGCCAAGCTTTTGTGCGGGGTGGTGAGCAGTTCTTC. This translates into CASSQAFVRGGEQFF.

Remarks on this clonotype: An end of the junction does not agree with germline; a read error may underlie this. J is TRBJ2-7 and V is TRBV20-1; D remains unclear. Germline CDR1 is DFQATT and CDR2 is SNEGSKA (reference sequence). The CDR3 sequence is 8 residues long. CDR3 nucleotides: TGCAGTGCAAGTCAGCAGGACTTC. Amino acids: CSASQQDF.

This clonotype was observed at least ten times. This CDR3 is CASSLGNDEQFF. CDR3 bases: TGTGCCAGCAGTTTGGGTAATGATGAGCAGTTCTTC. V and J are TRBV6-5 and TRBJ2-1; D uncertain. This CDR3 comprises 12 residues. Trimming took off 4 bases at V and 8 bases at J, with 9 bases between the two ends. CDR1 is MNHEY and CDR2 is SVGAGI in the germline V gene.

This clonotype was seen a few times. This chain joins TRBV15 and TRBJ2-1; D is perhaps TRBD1 or TRBD2 (5 bases each). Germline assignment: CDR1 LNHNV and CDR2 YYDKDF (reference sequence). V shed 3 bases and J shed 10 bases, with 7 bases lying between them. This CDR3 has 11 residues. The CDR3 here is CATSSWGEQFF. In nucleotides, the CDR3 is TGTGCCACCAGCAGCTGGGGGGAGCAGTTCTTC. Together with reference TRBV15 and TRBJ2-1, the CDR3 gives the full variable domain: DAMVIQNPRYQVTQFGKPVTLSCSQTLNHNVMYWYQQKSSQAPKLLFHYYDKDFNNEADTPDNFQSRRPNTSFCFLDIRSPGLGDTAMYLCATSSWGEQFFGPGTRLTVL.

As for this clonotype: Mismatch with germline at one junction end may stem from a read error. The chain has TRBV9 and TRBJ1-1; possibly TRBD1 for D (5 bases). This CDR3 has 14 residues. CDR1 is SGDLS, CDR2 YYNGEE, per germline. The CDR3 region has the DNA TGTGCCAGCAGCCCCCGGGGGAGGGCCACTAAAGCTTTCTTT. It translates to CASSPRGRATKAFF.

The genes are TRBV6-5 and TRBJ2-7; 11 bases fit TRBD2. The CDR3 has 15 amino acids. Germline values: CDR1 MNHEY, CDR2 SVGAGI. Trimming took 6 bases from V and 0 from J; bases not matched to a gene: 4. Here the CDR3 DNA reads TGTGCCAGCAGCGGGACTAGCGGTTTCTCCTACGAGCAGTACTTC. Its translation is CASSGTSGFSYEQYF.

This chain links TRBV7-6 with TRBJ2-1; 8 positions agree with TRBD1. This CDR3 has 16 residues. Germline CDR1 SGHVS, CDR2 FNYEAQ. The V and J ends lost 3 bases and 3 bases, in that order; junction bases with no gene match: 7. This chain's CDR3 is CASSFSWTGNYNEQFF. DNA for the CDR3: TGTGCCAGCAGCTTCTCCTGGACAGGGAACTACAATGAGCAGTTCTTC.

This clonotype was recorded a few times. The rearrangement links TRBV14 to TRBJ1-6; the D is unclear. The length of the CDR3 is 13 residues. Trimming shortened V by 2 bases and J by 8 bases, and 7 bases separated the two germline ends. Per germline, CDR1 SGHDN and CDR2 FVKESK. CDR3 DNA: TGTGCCAGCAGCCAATCGAGCCATTCACCCCTCCACTTT. Its protein is CASSQSSHSPLHF.

Remarks on this clonotype: A much larger clone is a single base away; this may be a read error. J is TRBJ1-1 and V is TRBV20-1; possible D gene TRBD1, 6 bases. Between the trimmed V and J ends, which lost 4 bases and 4 bases, there was a span of 16 bases. This CDR3 comprises 14 residues. Germline V lookup: CDR1 DFQATT, CDR2 SNEGSKA (reference sequence). In nucleotides, the CDR3 is TGCAGTGCTATTAGGGGGTTGGTGAGCACTGAAGCTTTCTTT. It specifies CSAIRGLVSTEAFF.

The chain couples TRBV7-6 to TRBJ2-7, with 7 bases identical to TRBD1. CDR3 length equals 12 residues. Trimming removed 5 bases from V and 6 bases from J; junction bases left unmatched: 4. CDR1 and CDR2 (germline): SGHVS, FNYEAQ. In nucleotides, the CDR3 is TGTGCCAGCAGCGCAACAGGGGCCGAGCAGTACTTC. Translated, it gives CASSATGAEQYF.

A note on this clonotype: At one end the junction does not follow the germline gene, possibly because of a read error. The chain couples TRBV6-1 to TRBJ2-7; D may be TRBD1 (6 bases). The germline V gene has CDR1 MNHNS and CDR2 SASEGT. CDR3 length: 14 amino acids. The CDR3 spells CASGEWDKIYEQYF. DNA of the CDR3: TGTGCCAGCGGTGAATGGGACAAGATCTACGAGCAGTACTTC.